The subject of this entry is one T cell receptor beta chain. The antigen this receptor binds is unknown. Per-nucleotide qualities are absent, and no much larger clonotype sits a single base away. High-throughput TCR beta sequencing profiled peripheral blood CD8+ and CD4+ T cells from healthy donors, Susac syndrome patients and multiple sclerosis patients. Recently defined diagnostic criteria for definite or probable disease were met by the Susac syndrome patients. Bulk CD8+ and CD4+ T cells were purified magnetically by negative isolation, whereas CD8+ TEMRA cells were enriched by FACS. Blood was drawn into EDTA tubes, processed within 24 hours, and PBMCs were isolated by density gradient centrifugation. PBMCs intended for TCR sequencing were frozen in liquid nitrogen and were later thawed in a 37 degrees C water bath. The sorted or isolated CD4+, CD8+ and CD8+ TEMRA cells had a purity of 90% or higher.

RNA was extracted with the RNeasy kit and roughly 0.5 to 1 ug was reverse transcribed using random hexamers. TCR beta CDR3 regions were amplified with the immunoSEQ multiplex PCR assay covering 54 Vbeta and 13 Jbeta segments. PCR amplification bias was corrected using a synthetic template baseline for primer optimization and computational correction. The original methods were these. Only productive sequences were kept, with reads annotated to V, D and J genes according to IMGT and analyzed in immunoSEQ Analyzer. Clonality was calculated as one minus the Shannon entropy normalized by log2 of the number of productive unique sequences. Public and private clones were assessed among the 100 most prevalent clones of each patient and control. Clones were defined as Susac-specific if absent from the healthy and MS cohorts, from around 1,000 published viral clones and from other ImmuneACCESS disease sequences. Clones were called with MiXCR by TCRdb after fastp trimmed the public reads at Q25, and only in-frame beta chains were retained. Every entry covers one CDR3 protein and lists the most common genes and DNA from its rows. V and J calls and clone size were set by TCRdb, not the authors. The sample table lists about 240,000 distinct CDR3 sequences, 90% to 96% of them with a count of one. The ten largest clonotypes hold about 0.1% of the sample.

This entry comes from a study of CD8 T cells in Susac syndrome (dated by TCRdb to the late 2010s). Context from the whole study: Among the sequenced Susac syndrome patients, about six had clinically active disease and fewer than 10 were in clinical remission. At the time of blood withdrawal, Susac syndrome patients were either therapy-naive, taking corticosteroids (with some also receiving IVIg), or on IVIg alone. The study used repertoire sequencing to test whether antigen drove CD8+ T cell activation and differentiation in Susac syndrome. Results and caveats for the whole study, not just this receptor: The number of individuals in the TCR sequencing and HLA analysis was acknowledged as relatively small. No clonal expansion was detected in the CD4+ T cell repertoire of Susac syndrome patients.

V lost 2 bases and J lost 6 bases; the stretch between them is 14 bases long. Measured from the cysteine to the phenylalanine, the CDR3 is 14 residues long. The CDR3 DNA has 42 bases and is translated from base 1. The rearrangement combines TRBV12-3 or TRBV12-4 with TRBJ2-7; 5 matching bases give a weak D call of TRBD1. Sequencing used CD4+ T cells from PBMCs. The TCR sequence derives from a human donor with Susac syndrome. The DNA sequence follows: TGTGCCAGCAGTTTAAGGGGCCCTAGTTCCGAGCAGTACTTC. Translated, it reads CASSLRGPSSEQYF.